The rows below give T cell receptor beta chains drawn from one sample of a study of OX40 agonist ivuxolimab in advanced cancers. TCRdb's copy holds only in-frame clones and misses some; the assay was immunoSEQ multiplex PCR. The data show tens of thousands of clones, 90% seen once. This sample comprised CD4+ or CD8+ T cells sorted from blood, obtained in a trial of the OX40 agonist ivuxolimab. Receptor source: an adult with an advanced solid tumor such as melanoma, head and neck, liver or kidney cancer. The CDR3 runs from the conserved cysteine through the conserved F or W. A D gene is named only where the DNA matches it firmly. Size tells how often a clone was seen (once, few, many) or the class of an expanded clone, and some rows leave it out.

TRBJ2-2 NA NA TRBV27 TGTGCCAGCAGTCCCGGTTTCAGGGGCACCGGGGAGCTGTTTTTT CASSPGFRGTGELFF
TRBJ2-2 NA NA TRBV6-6 TGTGCCAGCCACGGACTACCTTTTGGCGGGGAGCTGTTTTTT CASHGLPFGGELFF
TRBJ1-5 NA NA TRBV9 TGTGCCAGCAGCGGAGGTTTTAGCAATCAGCCCCAGCATTTT CASSGGFSNQPQHF
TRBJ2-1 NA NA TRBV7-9 TGTGCCAGCAGCGAGTCGTCCGCCCCATACAATGAGCAGTTCTTC CASSESSAPYNEQFF
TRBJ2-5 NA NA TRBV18 TGTGCCAGCTCACCACTAGGCGGAGAGACCCAGTACTTC CASSPLGGETQYF
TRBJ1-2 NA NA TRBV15 TGTGCCACCAGCAGAGATTGGGGGGGAAGGCAGGACTATGGCTACACCTTC CATSRDWGGRQDYGYTF
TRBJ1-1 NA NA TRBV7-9 TGTGCCAGCAGCCGGGACACCATGAACACTGAAGCTTTCTTT CASSRDTMNTEAFF
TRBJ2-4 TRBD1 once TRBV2 TGTGCCAGCAGCTCGGACAGGGGAGCCAACATTCAGTACTTC CASSSDRGANIQYF
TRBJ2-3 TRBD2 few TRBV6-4 TGTGCCAGCAGTAGGACTAGCGAGGGCACAGATACGCAGTATTTT CASSRTSEGTDTQYF
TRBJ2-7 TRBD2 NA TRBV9 TGTGCCAGCAGCCATCCCATAGCGGGAGTTGACTACGAGCAGTACTTC CASSHPIAGVDYEQYF
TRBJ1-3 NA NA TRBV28 TGTGCCAGCAGTTTGCTATCAGTCTCTGGAAACACCATATATTTT CASSLLSVSGNTIYF
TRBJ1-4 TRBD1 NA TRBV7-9 TGTGCCAGCAGCTCATCATTCGACAGGGGATGGGAAAAACTGTTTTTT CASSSSFDRGWEKLFF
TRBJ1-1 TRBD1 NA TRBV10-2 TGCGCCAGCAGGGGCAGGGGGCCAGAGGCTTTCTTT CASRGRGPEAFF
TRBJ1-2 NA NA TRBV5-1 TGCGCCAGCAGCTTGGGCCCAGCCTATAACTATGGCTACACCTTC CASSLGPAYNYGYTF
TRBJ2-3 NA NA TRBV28 TGTGCCAGCAGTTTTGTGGATACGCAGTATTTT CASSFVDTQYF
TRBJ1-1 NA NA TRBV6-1 TGTGCCATCAGTGGGCCCAGTAAATGGGGGGCTGGCACTGAAGCTTTCTTT CAISGPSKWGAGTEAFF
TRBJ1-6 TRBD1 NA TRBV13 TGTGCCAGCAGCTTAGGCGTTGACAGGGTGGATTCACCCCTCCACTTT CASSLGVDRVDSPLHF